Listed below are T cell receptor beta chains from one sample, sequenced in a study of blood T cell repertoires in COVID-19. Method: immunoSEQ multiplex PCR; TCRdb's copy keeps in-frame clones and lacks some. The table records 65,000 to 75,000 clones, approximately 84% of them present only once. Sequencing input: peripheral blood. The receptors stem from a woman in her fifties or sixties with acute or convalescent COVID-19. Both conserved end residues are part of each CDR3. A D gene is named only where the DNA matches it firmly. Part of the rows lack a size; the others show once, few, many or a class for expanded clones.

. TRBJ2-7 few TRBV20-1 TGCAGTGCTAGCAGTGGCCACGAGCAGTACTTC CSASSGHEQYF
TRBD1 TRBJ2-7 . TRBV3-1/TRBV3-2 TGTGCCAGCAGCCAAGGCGGGCGCCCAGCGACAGGGGAGCAGTACTTC CASSQGGRPATGEQYF
TRBD2 TRBJ2-1 . TRBV5-1 TGCGCCAGCAGCTTGGCGACTAGCGGGGAGGGTGAGCAGTTCTTC CASSLATSGEGEQFF
TRBD2 TRBJ2-2 . TRBV11-3 TGTGCCAGCAGCCCACTATCTACTAGCGGGGGCAGCACCGGGGAGCTGTTTTTT CASSPLSTSGGSTGELFF
TRBD2 TRBJ2-1 . TRBV6-5 TGTGCCAGCACCCTTAGCGGGGACTCCTACAATGAGCAGTTCTTC CASTLSGDSYNEQFF
TRBD1 TRBJ1-5 . TRBV5-6 TGTGCCAGCAGCTTCGAAGGGGGCTTTGGCAATCAGCCCCAGCATTTT CASSFEGGFGNQPQHF
TRBD2 TRBJ2-7 . TRBV4-2 TGTGCCAGCAGCCAAGATCTAGCGGGGGCAAGGAACGAGCAGTACTTC CASSQDLAGARNEQYF
TRBD2 TRBJ2-7 . TRBV27 TGTGCCAGCAGTTTATGGGCTAGCGGTGGAGAGCAGTACTTC CASSLWASGGEQYF
. TRBJ1-4 . TRBV4-1 TGCGCCAGCAGCCCGGAAGGGAACAGGGAGGAAAAACTGTTTTTT CASSPEGNREEKLFF
TRBD1 TRBJ2-7 . TRBV5-1 TGCGCCAGCAGCTCCACGACAGGGGGTTACGAGCAGTACTTC CASSSTTGGYEQYF
. TRBJ1-6 . TRBV5-4 TGTGCCAGCAGAGAAAGCCCAAGCTCCTATAATTCACCCCTCCACTTT CASRESPSSYNSPLHF
TRBD1 TRBJ1-2 . TRBV11-2 TGTGCCAGCAGCGACAGGGGAAACTATGGCTACACCTTC CASSDRGNYGYTF
. TRBJ1-1 . TRBV19 TGTGCCAGTAGTGATAAACGGACGGGAAACACTGAAGCTTTCTTT CASSDKRTGNTEAFF
. TRBJ2-7 . TRBV24-1 TGTGCCACCAGTGGCGGGACCTACGAGCAGTACTTC CATSGGTYEQYF